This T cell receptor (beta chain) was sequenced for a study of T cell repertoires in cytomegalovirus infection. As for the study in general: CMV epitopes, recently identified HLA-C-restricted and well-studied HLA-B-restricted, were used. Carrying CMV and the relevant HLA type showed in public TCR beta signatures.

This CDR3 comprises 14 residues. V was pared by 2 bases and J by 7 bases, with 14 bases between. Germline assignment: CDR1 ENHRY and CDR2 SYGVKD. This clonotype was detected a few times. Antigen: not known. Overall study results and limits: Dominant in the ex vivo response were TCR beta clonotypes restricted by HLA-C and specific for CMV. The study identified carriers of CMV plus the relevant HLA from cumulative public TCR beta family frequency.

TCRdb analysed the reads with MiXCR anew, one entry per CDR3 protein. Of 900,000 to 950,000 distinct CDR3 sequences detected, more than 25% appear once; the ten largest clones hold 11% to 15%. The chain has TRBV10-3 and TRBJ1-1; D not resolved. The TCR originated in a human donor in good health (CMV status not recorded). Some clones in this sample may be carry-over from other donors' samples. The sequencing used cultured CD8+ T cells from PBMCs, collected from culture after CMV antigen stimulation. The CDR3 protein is CAISEPGEGDEAFF. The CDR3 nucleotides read TGTGCCATCAGTGAGCCCGGTGAGGGTGATGAAGCTTTCTTT.